The 8 T cell receptor beta chains given below trace back to one sample, sequenced in a study of T cells in Graves' hyperthyroidism and ophthalmopathy. The TCR beta CDR3 regions underwent amplification using RNA transcripts as the source. HTBI primers drove first-round RT-PCR of the TCR CDR3. TCRdb called the multiplex PCR reads again in MiXCR, with one record for every CDR3 protein. The sample carries hundreds of thousands of distinct CDR3 sequences, less than 25% recorded once. The material sequenced was blood. These receptors all come from a man younger than 40 with Graves' ophthalmopathy.

The chain joins TRBV27 to TRBJ2-2; D ambiguous. The germline V gene encodes CDR1 MNHEY and CDR2 SMNVEV (reference sequence). The CDR3 has 12 residues. V was pared by 8 bases and J by 7 bases, with 11 bases between. The chain's CDR3 is CASGLWGGELFF. The CDR3 region has the DNA TGTGCCAGCGGCTTATGGGGCGGGGAGCTGTTTTTT.

This clonotype was detected only a few times. The chain combines TRBV27 with TRBJ2-7; D is possibly TRBD1 or TRBD2 (6 bases each). CDR1 and CDR2 (germline): MNHEY, SMNVEV (reference sequence). V gave up 2 bases and J gave up 5 bases, with 13 bases separating them. This CDR3 is 14 amino acids long. CDR3 sequence: CASSLQPRGDEQYF. Here the CDR3 DNA reads TGTGCCAGCAGTTTACAACCAAGGGGGGACGAGCAGTACTTC.

The chain is built from TRBV6-2 or TRBV6-3 and TRBJ2-4, with D perhaps TRBD1 (6 bases). Germline lookup yields CDR1 MNHEY and CDR2 SVGEGT. CDR3 length equals 16 residues. V shed 8 bases and J shed 1 base, with 18 bases lying between them. CDR3 nucleotides: TGTGCCAGCGGCCGTACAGGGTATGGGGCCAAAAACATTCAGTACTTC. It translates to CASGRTGYGAKNIQYF.

This clonotype was recorded at least ten times. This rearrangement joins TRBV12-3 or TRBV12-4 to TRBJ2-1; D perhaps matches TRBD2 (6 bases). This CDR3 region has 16 residues. V lost 4 bases and J 4 bases, leaving 17 bases between the germline ends. CDR3 bases: TGTGCCAGCAGTTCTCCCCGGTTAGCGGAATACAATGAGCAGTTCTTC. Amino acids: CASSSPRLAEYNEQFF.

The V gene is TRBV19, the J gene TRBJ1-1; D gene ambiguous. The V and J ends lost 5 bases and 8 bases respectively, with 9 bases between them. This CDR3 has 11 residues. CDR1 LNHDA and CDR2 SQIVND come from the germline V gene (reference sequence). This CDR3 reads CASSGGEEAFF. In DNA form, the CDR3 reads TGTGCCAGTAGTGGTGGGGAGGAAGCTTTCTTT.

This clonotype was seen a few times. The genes are TRBV5-1 and TRBJ2-5; 14 bases line up with TRBD2. Germline V gene sequence: CDR1 SGHRS, CDR2 YFSETQ. The V and J ends lost 1 base and 4 bases, in that order; junction bases with no gene match: 6. This CDR3 contains 17 residues. CDR3: CASSLPGTSGSLETQYF. In nucleotides, the CDR3 is TGCGCCAGCAGCTTGCCCGGGACTAGCGGGAGTTTAGAGACCCAGTACTTC.

There are a few counts of this clonotype. The chain couples TRBV28 to TRBJ2-1; 9 bases agree with TRBD2. J gave up 5 bases and V 1 base, and 9 bases lay outside the gene matches. This CDR3 is built from 17 residues. Germline CDR1 MDHEN, CDR2 SYDVKM. The CDR3 region has the DNA TGTGCCAGCAGTTTATTGATGCGGAGCGGGAGGCACAATGAGCAGTTCTTC. As protein: CASSLLMRSGRHNEQFF.

This clonotype was observed many times. This chain joins TRBV7-2 and TRBJ2-7; TRBD2 aligns across 9 bases. Trimming removed 1 base from V and 3 bases from J; junction bases left unmatched: 7. The length of the CDR3 is 16 residues. Germline V lookup: CDR1 SGHTA, CDR2 FQGNSA. The CDR3 DNA follows: TGTGCCAGCAGCTTAGTGTCTAGCGGGATCAGCTACGAGCAGTACTTC. It specifies CASSLVSSGISYEQYF.